One sample yielded the 11 T cell receptor beta chains listed below, sequenced in a study of shared clonotypes between healthy human individuals. The assay was immunoSEQ multiplex PCR, and TCRdb's table has in-frame clones only and misses some. The sample has more than 2,000,000 clones, just over 90% seen once. Sequencing used naive CD4+ T cells from PBMCs. Subset noted: CD45RA+ positively selected. The receptors derive from a man younger than 35 in good health. Some clones in this sample may be carry-over from other donors' samples.

This rearrangement joins TRBV5-1 to TRBJ2-5; 10 nucleotides align to TRBD1. The CDR3 runs 17 residues. Germline V gene lookup returns CDR1 SGHRS and CDR2 YFSETQ. Trimming cost V 0 bases and J 1 base; bases outside gene matches: 6. The CDR3 nucleotides are TGCGCCAGCAGCTTGGTCCGACAGGGGGCCTCCCAAGAGACCCAGTACTTC. Translation gives CASSLVRQGASQETQYF.

The rearrangement joins TRBV11-2 to TRBJ2-7; TRBD1 might be the D (9 bases). The CDR3 sequence is 16 residues long. Deletions cut 6 bases from V and 6 bases from J, with 24 bases between. Looked up from germline, CDR1 is SGHAT and CDR2 is FQNNGV. The CDR3 DNA reads TGTGCCAGCAGGGGACAGGGAGCGGGGGTAGTAGGCGAGCAGTACTTC. Its protein product is CASRGQGAGVVGEQYF.

The genes are TRBV28 and TRBJ2-2; D ambiguous. Trimming stripped 6 bases from V and 6 bases from J, with 11 bases between. There are 13 residues in the CDR3. Germline V lookup: CDR1 MDHEN, CDR2 SYDVKM. The CDR3 coding sequence is TGTGCCAGCAGGCCTTCTGCACCCGGGGAGCTGTTTTTT. It translates to CASRPSAPGELFF.

This clone has only one observation. Here the CDR3 DNA reads TGTGCCAGTAGTTCAGACAGGAATGAGCAGTTCTTC. Amino acid sequence: CASSSDRNEQFF. The rearrangement uses TRBV19 and TRBJ2-1, with a possible D match to TRBD1 (6 bases). Trimming removed 5 bases from V and 7 bases from J, with 9 bases in between. Germline V gene sequence: CDR1 LNHDA, CDR2 SQIVND (reference sequence). This CDR3 contains 12 residues. Variable domain in full (rest from reference TRBV19 and TRBJ2-1): DGGITQSPKYLFRKEGQNVTLSCEQNLNHDAMYWYRQDPGQGLRLIYYSQIVNDFQKGDIAEGYSVSREKKESFPLTVTSAQKNPTAFYLCASSSDRNEQFFGPGTRLTVL.

This clone was seen once. The chain couples TRBV11-3 to TRBJ2-1, with 7 bases fitting TRBD2. V shed 5 bases, J shed 5 bases, and the junction held 12 bases outside the gene matches. CDR1 SGHNT and CDR2 YENEEA come from the germline V gene. The CDR3 is 16 residues long. CDR3 sequence: CASSPGGSYFDNEQFF. CDR3 in DNA: TGTGCCAGCAGCCCAGGCGGGAGTTACTTTGACAATGAGCAGTTCTTC.

As regards this clone: The sample contains more than one DNA sequence encoding this CDR3. The gene calls are TRBV6-5 and TRBJ1-5, with D maybe TRBD1 (5 bases). The V gene lost 0 bases and the J gene lost 7 bases, with 7 bases spanning the gap. Looked up from germline, CDR1 is MNHEY and CDR2 is SVGAGI. The CDR3 is 13 residues long. CDR3 sequence: CASSYSRGQPQHF. The DNA for the CDR3 is TGTGCCAGCAGTTACTCGAGGGGCCAGCCCCAGCATTTT.

The rearrangement uses TRBV11-2 and TRBJ2-7; 8 nucleotides align to TRBD2. This CDR3 region has 13 residues. V gave up 4 bases and J gave up 2 bases; unmatched junction bases: 1. CDR1 and CDR2 (germline): SGHAT, FQNNGV. CDR3 nucleotide sequence: TGTGCCAGCAGCTCCGGGAGGGCCTACGAGCAGTACTTC. This sequence encodes CASSSGRAYEQYF.

This chain connects TRBV9 to TRBJ2-7, with D maybe TRBD2 (6 bases). Deletions cut 5 bases from V and 5 bases from J, with 14 bases between. The length of the CDR3 is 13 residues. The V gene's germline CDR1 is SGDLS and CDR2 YYNGEE. The CDR3 loop reads CASRPRTTHEQYF. The CDR3 DNA is TGTGCCAGCAGACCGAGGACTACCCACGAGCAGTACTTC.

The chain recombines TRBV11-2 with TRBJ2-7; 8 nucleotides agree with TRBD1. V lost 5 bases, J lost 0 bases, and 6 bases stayed unmatched. Germline V gives CDR1 SGHAT, CDR2 FQNNGV. The CDR3 has 15 residues. This CDR3 is CASSRGQDTSYEQYF. DNA for the CDR3: TGTGCCAGCAGCCGGGGACAGGACACCTCCTACGAGCAGTACTTC.

In the case of this clone: In the same sample, other DNA sequences code for this CDR3. The genes are TRBV28 and TRBJ1-4, with D unclear. CDR3 length equals 14 residues. Germline loops: CDR1 MDHEN, CDR2 SYDVKM. Trimming removed 3 bases from V and 10 bases from J, with 15 bases in between. The CDR3 protein is CASSLVGPGGKLFF. CDR3 coding DNA: TGTGCCAGCAGTTTGGTAGGCCCCGGCGGAAAACTGTTTTTT.

The CDR3 DNA reads TGTGCCAGCAGCTTGGACAGGAACAGTAACAATCAGCCCCAGCATTTT. Its translation: CASSLDRNSNNQPQHF. This chain joins TRBV7-8 and TRBJ1-5; 7 bases match TRBD1. This CDR3 region has 16 residues. The germline gives CDR1 SGHVS, CDR2 FQNEAQ. Losses at the gene ends were 3 bases for V and 3 bases for J; bases not matched to a gene: 8.